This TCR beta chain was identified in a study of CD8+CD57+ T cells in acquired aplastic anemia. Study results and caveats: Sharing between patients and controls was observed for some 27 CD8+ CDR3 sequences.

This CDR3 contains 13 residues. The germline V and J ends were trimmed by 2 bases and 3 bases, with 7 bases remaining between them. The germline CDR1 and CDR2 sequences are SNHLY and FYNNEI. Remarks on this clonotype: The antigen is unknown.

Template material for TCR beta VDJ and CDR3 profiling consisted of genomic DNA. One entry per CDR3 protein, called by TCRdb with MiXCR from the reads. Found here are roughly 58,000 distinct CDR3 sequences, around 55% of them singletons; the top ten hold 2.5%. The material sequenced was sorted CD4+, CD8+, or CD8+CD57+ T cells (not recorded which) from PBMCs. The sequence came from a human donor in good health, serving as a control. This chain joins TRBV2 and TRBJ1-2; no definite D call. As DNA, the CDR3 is TGTGCCAGCAGTGAAAGGGCGTACTATGGCTACACCTTC. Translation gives CASSERAYYGYTF.